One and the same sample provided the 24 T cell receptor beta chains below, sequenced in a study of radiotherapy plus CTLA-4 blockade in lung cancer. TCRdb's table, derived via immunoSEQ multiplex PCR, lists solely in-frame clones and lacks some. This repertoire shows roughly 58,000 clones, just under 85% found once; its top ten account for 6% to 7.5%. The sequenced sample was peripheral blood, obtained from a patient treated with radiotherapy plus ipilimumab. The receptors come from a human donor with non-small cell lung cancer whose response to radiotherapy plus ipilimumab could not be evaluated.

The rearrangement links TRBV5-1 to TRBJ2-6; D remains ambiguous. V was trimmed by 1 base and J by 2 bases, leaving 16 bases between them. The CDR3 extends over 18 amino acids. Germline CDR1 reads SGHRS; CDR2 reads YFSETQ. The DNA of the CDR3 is TGCGCCAGCAGCTTGAATTCAGGTCTGGCTACTGGGGCCAACGTCCTGACTTTC. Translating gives CASSLNSGLATGANVLTF.

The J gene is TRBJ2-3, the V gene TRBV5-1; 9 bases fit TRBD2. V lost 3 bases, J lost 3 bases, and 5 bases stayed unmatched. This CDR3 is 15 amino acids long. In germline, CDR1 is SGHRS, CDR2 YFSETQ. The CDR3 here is CASSSNSGSTDTQYF. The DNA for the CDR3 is TGCGCCAGCAGCTCAAATAGCGGGAGTACAGATACGCAGTATTTT.

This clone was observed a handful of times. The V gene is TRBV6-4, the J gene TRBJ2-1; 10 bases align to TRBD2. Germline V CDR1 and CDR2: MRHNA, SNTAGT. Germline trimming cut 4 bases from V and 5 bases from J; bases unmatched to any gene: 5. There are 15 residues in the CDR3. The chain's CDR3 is CASSVSSGGHNEQFF. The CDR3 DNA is TGTGCCAGCAGTGTGTCTAGCGGGGGTCACAATGAGCAGTTCTTC.

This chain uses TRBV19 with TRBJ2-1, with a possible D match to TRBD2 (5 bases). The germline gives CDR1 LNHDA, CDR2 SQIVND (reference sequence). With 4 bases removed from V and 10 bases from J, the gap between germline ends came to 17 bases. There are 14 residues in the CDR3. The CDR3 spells CASSRGRSGEEQFF. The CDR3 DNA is TGTGCCAGTAGTAGAGGAAGGTCCGGGGAAGAGCAGTTCTTC.

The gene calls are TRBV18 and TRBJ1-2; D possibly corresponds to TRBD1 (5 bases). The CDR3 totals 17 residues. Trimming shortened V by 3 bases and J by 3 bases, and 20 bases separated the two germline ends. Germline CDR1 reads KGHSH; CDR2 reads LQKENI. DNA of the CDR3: TGTGCCAGCTCACCCGTTGGGTCCAGGGAACGGGACTATGGCTACACCTTC. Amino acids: CASSPVGSRERDYGYTF.

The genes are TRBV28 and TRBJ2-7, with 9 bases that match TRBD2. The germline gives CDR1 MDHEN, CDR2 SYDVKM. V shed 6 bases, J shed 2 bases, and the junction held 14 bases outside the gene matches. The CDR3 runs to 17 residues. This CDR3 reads CASSTISGTSRTYEQYF. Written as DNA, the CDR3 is TGTGCCAGCAGCACGATCTCCGGGACTAGCCGAACCTACGAGCAGTACTTC.

CDR3 region: CASSASSSGKTDTQYF. The DNA of the CDR3 is TGTGCCAGCAGCGCCTCCAGTAGCGGGAAGACAGATACGCAGTATTTT. The chain couples TRBV11-3 to TRBJ2-3, with TRBD2 matching over 8 bases. The CDR3 runs 16 residues. Losses at the gene ends were 5 bases for V and 3 bases for J; bases not matched to a gene: 10. Germline CDR1 and CDR2: SGHNT and YENEEA.

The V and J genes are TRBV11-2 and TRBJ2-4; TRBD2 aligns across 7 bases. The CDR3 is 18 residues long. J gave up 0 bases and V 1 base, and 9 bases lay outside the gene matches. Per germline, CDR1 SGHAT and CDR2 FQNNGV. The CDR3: CASSLGPSGRLAKNIQYF. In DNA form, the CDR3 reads TGTGCCAGCAGCTTAGGGCCTAGCGGCCGGTTAGCCAAAAACATTCAGTACTTC.

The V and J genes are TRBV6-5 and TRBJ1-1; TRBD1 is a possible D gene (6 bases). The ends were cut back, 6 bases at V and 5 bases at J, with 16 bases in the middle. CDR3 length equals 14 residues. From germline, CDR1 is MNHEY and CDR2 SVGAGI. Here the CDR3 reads CASRGSRGWTEAFF. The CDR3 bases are TGTGCCAGCAGAGGCTCCAGGGGTTGGACTGAAGCTTTCTTT.

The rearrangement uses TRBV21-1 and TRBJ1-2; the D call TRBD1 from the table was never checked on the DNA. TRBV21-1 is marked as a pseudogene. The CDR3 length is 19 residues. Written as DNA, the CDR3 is TGTGCCAGCAGCCCTGAAGTCCCGGGACAGGGGAGGTTGCTGGGTGGCTACACCTTC. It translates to CASSPEVPGQGRLLGGYTF.

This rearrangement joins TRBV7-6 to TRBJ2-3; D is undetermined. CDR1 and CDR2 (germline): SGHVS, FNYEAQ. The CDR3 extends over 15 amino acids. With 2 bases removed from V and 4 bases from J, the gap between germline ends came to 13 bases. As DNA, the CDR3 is TGTGCCAGCAGCTTAACCCCCTTAGGAGCAGATACGCAGTATTTT. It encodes CASSLTPLGADTQYF.

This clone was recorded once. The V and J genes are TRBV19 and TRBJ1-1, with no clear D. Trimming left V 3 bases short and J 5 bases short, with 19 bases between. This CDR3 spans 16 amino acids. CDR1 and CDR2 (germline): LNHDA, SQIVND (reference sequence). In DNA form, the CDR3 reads TGTGCCAGTAGTATCGCTTCCTGGAGGAAGAGTACTGAAGCTTTCTTT. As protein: CASSIASWRKSTEAFF. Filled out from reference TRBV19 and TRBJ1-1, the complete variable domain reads DGGITQSPKYLFRKEGQNVTLSCEQNLNHDAMYWYRQDPGQGLRLIYYSQIVNDFQKGDIAEGYSVSREKKESFPLTVTSAQKNPTAFYLCASSIASWRKSTEAFFGQGTRLTVV.

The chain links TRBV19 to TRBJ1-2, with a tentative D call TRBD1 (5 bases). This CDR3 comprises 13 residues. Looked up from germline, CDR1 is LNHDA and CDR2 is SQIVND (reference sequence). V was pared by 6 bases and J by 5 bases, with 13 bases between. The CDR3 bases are TGTGCCAGTAGCCCGCCCGCAGGGTATGGCTACACCTTC. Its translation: CASSPPAGYGYTF.

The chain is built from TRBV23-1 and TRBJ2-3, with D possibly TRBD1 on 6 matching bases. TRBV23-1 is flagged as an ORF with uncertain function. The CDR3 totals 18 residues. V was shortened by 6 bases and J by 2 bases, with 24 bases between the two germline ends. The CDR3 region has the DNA TGCGCCAGCAGCCACCCCCGACAGGCCGAACTCATCACAGATACGCAGTATTTT. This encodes CASSHPRQAELITDTQYF.

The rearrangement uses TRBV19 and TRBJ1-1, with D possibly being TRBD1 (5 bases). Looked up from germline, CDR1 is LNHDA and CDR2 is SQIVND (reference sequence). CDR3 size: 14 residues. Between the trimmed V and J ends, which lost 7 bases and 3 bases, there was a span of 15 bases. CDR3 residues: CASKLFGGDTEAFF. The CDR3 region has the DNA TGTGCCAGTAAACTCTTTGGGGGGGACACTGAAGCTTTCTTT.

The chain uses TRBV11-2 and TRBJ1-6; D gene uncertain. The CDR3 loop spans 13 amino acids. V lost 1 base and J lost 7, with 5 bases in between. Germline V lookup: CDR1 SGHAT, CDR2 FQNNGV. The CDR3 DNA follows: TGTGCCAGCAGCTTAGGAGAAAATTCACCCCTCCACTTT. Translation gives CASSLGENSPLHF.

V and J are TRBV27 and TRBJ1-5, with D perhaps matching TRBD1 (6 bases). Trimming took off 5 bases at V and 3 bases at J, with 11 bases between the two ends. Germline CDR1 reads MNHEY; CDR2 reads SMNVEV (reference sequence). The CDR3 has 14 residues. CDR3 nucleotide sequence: TGTGCCAGCAGTCCACAGGGTAACAATCAGCCCCAGCATTTT. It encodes CASSPQGNNQPQHF.

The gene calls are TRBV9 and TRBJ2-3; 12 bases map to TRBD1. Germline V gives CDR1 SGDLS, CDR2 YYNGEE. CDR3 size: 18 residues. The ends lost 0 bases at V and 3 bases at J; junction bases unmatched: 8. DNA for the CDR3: TGTGCCAGCAGCGTAGCTACGGGACAGGGGGCGCGGACAGATACGCAGTATTTT. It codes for CASSVATGQGARTDTQYF.

The CDR3 DNA reads TGTGCCAGCAGTGCCTGGACTACAGATACGCAGTATTTT. Its translation: CASSAWTTDTQYF. This sequence joins TRBV6-5 and TRBJ2-3, with D perhaps TRBD2 (5 bases). Germline CDR1 and CDR2: MNHEY and SVGAGI. The CDR3 loop spans 13 amino acids. Trimming took 5 bases from V and 3 from J, leaving 9 bases between them.

CDR3 coding DNA: TGTGCCAGTTCCGGGGGACAGAGGTACGAGCAGTACTTC. Its protein product is CASSGGQRYEQYF. V and J are TRBV19 and TRBJ2-7, with a weak D call TRBD1 (7 bases). Germline V gene sequence: CDR1 LNHDA, CDR2 SQIVND (reference sequence). The length of the CDR3 is 13 residues. The V gene lost 8 bases and the J gene lost 4 bases, with 15 bases spanning the gap.

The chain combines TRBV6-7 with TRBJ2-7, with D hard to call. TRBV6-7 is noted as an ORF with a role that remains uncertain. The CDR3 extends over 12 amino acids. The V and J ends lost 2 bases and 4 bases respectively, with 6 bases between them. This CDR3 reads CASSYRLYEQYF. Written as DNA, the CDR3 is TGTGCCAGCAGTTACCGCCTATACGAGCAGTACTTC.

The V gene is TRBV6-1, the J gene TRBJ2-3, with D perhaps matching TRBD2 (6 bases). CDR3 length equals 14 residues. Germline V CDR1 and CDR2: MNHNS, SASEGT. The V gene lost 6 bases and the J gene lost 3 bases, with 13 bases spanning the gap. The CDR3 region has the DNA TGTGCCAGCAGCCGACTAGGTAAAACAGATACGCAGTATTTT. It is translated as CASSRLGKTDTQYF.

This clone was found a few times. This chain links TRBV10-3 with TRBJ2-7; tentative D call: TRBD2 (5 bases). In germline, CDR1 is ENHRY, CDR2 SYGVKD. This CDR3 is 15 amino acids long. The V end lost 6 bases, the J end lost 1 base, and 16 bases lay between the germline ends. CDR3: CAIRKATGESYEQYF. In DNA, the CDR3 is TGTGCCATCAGGAAAGCTACCGGGGAGTCCTACGAGCAGTACTTC.

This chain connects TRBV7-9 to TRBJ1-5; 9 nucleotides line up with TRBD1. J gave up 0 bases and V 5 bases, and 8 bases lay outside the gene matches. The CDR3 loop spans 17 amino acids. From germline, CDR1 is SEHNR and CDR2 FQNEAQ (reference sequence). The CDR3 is CASSGPGTGISNQPQHF. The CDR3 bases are TGTGCCAGCAGCGGGCCAGGGACAGGGATTAGCAATCAGCCCCAGCATTTT.